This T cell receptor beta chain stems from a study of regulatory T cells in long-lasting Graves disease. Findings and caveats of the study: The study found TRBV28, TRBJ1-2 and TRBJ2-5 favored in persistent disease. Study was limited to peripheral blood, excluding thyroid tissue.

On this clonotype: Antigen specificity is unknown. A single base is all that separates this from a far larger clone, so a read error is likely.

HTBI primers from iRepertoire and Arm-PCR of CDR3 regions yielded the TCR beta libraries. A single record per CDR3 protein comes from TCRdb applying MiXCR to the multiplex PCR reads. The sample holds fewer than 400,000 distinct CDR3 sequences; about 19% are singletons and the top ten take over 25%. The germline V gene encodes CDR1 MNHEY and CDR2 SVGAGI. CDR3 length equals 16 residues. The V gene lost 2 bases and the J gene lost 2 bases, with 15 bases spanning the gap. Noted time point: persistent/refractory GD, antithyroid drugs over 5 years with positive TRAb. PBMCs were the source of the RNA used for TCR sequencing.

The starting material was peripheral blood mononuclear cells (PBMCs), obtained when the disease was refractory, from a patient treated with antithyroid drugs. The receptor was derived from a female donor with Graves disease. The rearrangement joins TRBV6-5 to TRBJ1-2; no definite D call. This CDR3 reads CASSYQSPLGNYGYTF. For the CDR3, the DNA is TGTGCCAGCAGTTACCAAAGCCCCTTGGGGAACTATGGCTACACCTTC.